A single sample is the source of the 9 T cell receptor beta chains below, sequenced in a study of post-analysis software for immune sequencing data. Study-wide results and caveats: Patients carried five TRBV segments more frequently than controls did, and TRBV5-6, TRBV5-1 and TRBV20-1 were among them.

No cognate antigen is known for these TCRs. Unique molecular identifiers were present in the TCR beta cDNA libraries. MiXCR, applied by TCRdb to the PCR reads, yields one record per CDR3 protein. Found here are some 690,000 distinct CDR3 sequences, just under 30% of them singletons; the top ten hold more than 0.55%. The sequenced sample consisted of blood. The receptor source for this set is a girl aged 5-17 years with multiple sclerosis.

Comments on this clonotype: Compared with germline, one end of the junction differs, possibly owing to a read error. The CDR3 spells CASSLGVAEQDF. The CDR3 DNA sequence: TGTGCCAGCAGTTTAGGGGTAGCCGAGCAGGACTTC. The chain has TRBV12-3 or TRBV12-4 and TRBJ2-7; no reliable D call. The CDR3 sequence is 12 residues long.

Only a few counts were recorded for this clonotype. CDR3 sequence (DNA): TGCAGTGCCAATAAGAGGGGGGGTTACGAGCAGTACTTC. It translates to CSANKRGGYEQYF. The genes are TRBV20-1 and TRBJ2-7; possible D gene TRBD2, 7 bases. Trimming shortened V by 6 bases and J by 4 bases, and 16 bases separated the two germline ends. Germline V gives CDR1 DFQATT, CDR2 SNEGSKA (reference sequence). The CDR3 has 13 residues.

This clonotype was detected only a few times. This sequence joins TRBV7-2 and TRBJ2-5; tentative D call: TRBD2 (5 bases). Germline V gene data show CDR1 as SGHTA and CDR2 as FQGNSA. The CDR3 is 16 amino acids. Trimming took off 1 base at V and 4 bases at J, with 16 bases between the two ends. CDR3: CASSLERTGLGETQYF. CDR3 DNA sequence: TGTGCCAGCAGCTTAGAAAGGACGGGGTTAGGAGAGACCCAGTACTTC.

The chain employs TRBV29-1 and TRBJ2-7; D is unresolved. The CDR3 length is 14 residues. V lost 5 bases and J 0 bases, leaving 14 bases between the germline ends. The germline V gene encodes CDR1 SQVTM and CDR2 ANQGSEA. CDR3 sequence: CSVSVRAHSYEQYF. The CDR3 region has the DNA TGCAGCGTTTCGGTTAGAGCCCACTCCTACGAGCAGTACTTC.

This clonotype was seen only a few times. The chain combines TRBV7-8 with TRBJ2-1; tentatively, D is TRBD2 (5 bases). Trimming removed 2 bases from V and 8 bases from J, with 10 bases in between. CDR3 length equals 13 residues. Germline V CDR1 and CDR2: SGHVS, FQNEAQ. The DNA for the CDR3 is TGTGCCAGCAGCTTAACGGGGTCGGATGAGCAGTTCTTC. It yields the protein CASSLTGSDEQFF.

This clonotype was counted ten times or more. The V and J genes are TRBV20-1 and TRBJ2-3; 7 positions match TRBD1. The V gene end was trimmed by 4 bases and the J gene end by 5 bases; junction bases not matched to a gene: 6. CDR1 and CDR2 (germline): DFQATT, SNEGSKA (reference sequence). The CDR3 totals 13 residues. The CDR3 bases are TGCAGTGCTACAGGGCAGGGGGAAGATACGCAGTATTTT. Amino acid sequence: CSATGQGEDTQYF.

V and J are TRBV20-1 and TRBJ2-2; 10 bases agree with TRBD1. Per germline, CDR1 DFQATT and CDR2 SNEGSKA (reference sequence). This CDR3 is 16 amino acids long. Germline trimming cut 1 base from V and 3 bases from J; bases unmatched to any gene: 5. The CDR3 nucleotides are TGCAGTGCTAGAGTGCCAGGGACAGGGGACACCGGGGAGCTGTTTTTT. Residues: CSARVPGTGDTGELFF.

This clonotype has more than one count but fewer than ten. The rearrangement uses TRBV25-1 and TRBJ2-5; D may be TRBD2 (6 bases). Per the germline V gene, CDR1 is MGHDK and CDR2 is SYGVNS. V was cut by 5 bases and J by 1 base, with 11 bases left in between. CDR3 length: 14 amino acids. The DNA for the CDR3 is TGTGCCAGCAGTTTCGAGGGACTCCAAGAGACCCAGTACTTC. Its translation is CASSFEGLQETQYF. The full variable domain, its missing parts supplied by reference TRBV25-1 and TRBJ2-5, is EADIYQTPRYLVIGTGKKITLECSQTMGHDKMYWYQQDPGMELHLIHYSYGVNSTEKGDLSSESTVSRIRTEHFPLTLESARPSHTSQYLCASSFEGLQETQYFGPGTRLLVL.

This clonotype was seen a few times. The CDR3, as DNA: TGTGCCATGGGGACAGGGAACAATGAGCAGTTCTTC. It codes for CAMGTGNNEQFF. The rearrangement uses TRBV10-3 and TRBJ2-1, with 9 bases aligning to TRBD1. The CDR3 spans 12 residues. V lost 9 bases, J lost 5 bases, and 2 bases stayed unmatched. Germline CDR1 and CDR2: ENHRY and SYGVKD.